These 13 T cell receptor beta chains were sequenced from one sample in a study of CD8+CD57+ T cells in acquired aplastic anemia. Genomic DNA acted as the template from which TCR beta VDJ combination and CDR3 sequence profiling were carried out. TCRdb itself ran the reads through MiXCR, one entry per CDR3 protein. The sample records over 150,000 distinct CDR3 sequences, approximately 52% being singletons. Sequencing was done on a sample of sorted CD4+, CD8+, or CD8+CD57+ T cells (not recorded which) from PBMCs. The receptors were sampled from a human donor in good health, serving as a control.

The gene calls are TRBV6-6 and TRBJ1-1, with D possibly matching TRBD1 (5 bases). CDR1 and CDR2 (germline): MNHNY, SVGAGI (reference sequence). The CDR3 has 16 amino acids. Trimming removed 0 bases from V and 0 bases from J, with 11 bases in between. CDR3 sequence (DNA): TGTGCCAGCAGTTACTCTGCAGGGTCAATGAACACTGAAGCTTTCTTT. It encodes CASSYSAGSMNTEAFF.

The chain employs TRBV10-1 and TRBJ1-2, with D unclear. The V gene's germline CDR1 is WNHNN and CDR2 SYGVQD (reference sequence). The CDR3 loop spans 12 amino acids. V was shortened by 3 bases and J by 3 bases, with 5 bases between the two germline ends. CDR3 residues: CASSDNYYGYTF. CDR3 coding DNA: TGCGCCAGCAGTGACAACTACTATGGCTACACCTTC.

The chain recombines TRBV29-1 with TRBJ1-2; unclear D gene. Trimming cost V 5 bases and J 7 bases, with 23 bases left between them. The CDR3 covers 15 residues. Germline CDR1 is SQVTM and CDR2 is ANQGSEA. In nucleotides, the CDR3 is TGCAGCGTTCGGCGCGGACCGTCAGGTGAGAGTGGCTACACCTTC. The encoded protein is CSVRRGPSGESGYTF.

The chain recombines TRBV7-9 with TRBJ1-6; D uncertain. CDR1 and CDR2 from the germline V gene are SEHNR and FQNEAQ (reference sequence). The V gene lost 5 bases and the J gene lost 7 bases, with 12 bases spanning the gap. The CDR3 runs 14 residues. The CDR3 region is CASSGDTPNSPLHF. The CDR3, as DNA: TGTGCCAGCAGCGGCGATACACCGAATTCACCCCTCCACTTT.

The rearrangement uses TRBV7-7 and TRBJ1-5; tentatively, D is TRBD1 (6 bases). There are 18 residues in the CDR3. V lost 5 bases, J lost 1 base, and 21 bases lay in between. Germline lookup yields CDR1 SSHAT and CDR2 FNYEAQ (reference sequence). CDR3 residues: CASSQEQGTSRSNQPQHF. CDR3 nucleotides: TGTGCCAGCAGCCAAGAACAAGGGACATCCAGGAGCAATCAGCCCCAGCATTTT. Combining the CDR3 with reference TRBV7-7 and TRBJ1-5 gives the whole variable domain GAGVSQSPRYKVTKRGQDVTLRCDPISSHATLYWYQQALGQGPEFLTYFNYEAQPDKSGLPSDRFSAERPEGSISTLTIQRTEQRDSAMYRCASSQEQGTSRSNQPQHFGDGTRLSIL.

Ten or more counts support this clonotype. The J gene is TRBJ2-3, the V gene TRBV6-2 or TRBV6-3; TRBD1 agrees at 9 bases. The CDR3 loop spans 18 amino acids. CDR1 MNHEY and CDR2 SVGEGT come from the germline V gene. J gave up 5 bases and V 5 bases, and 17 bases lay outside the gene matches. The CDR3 sequence: CASSPLTRGQGFRDTQYF. CDR3 DNA sequence: TGTGCCAGCAGTCCATTAACCCGGGGACAGGGCTTTCGAGATACGCAGTATTTT.

This clonotype was counted once. The chain combines TRBV25-1 with TRBJ2-7; D possibly uses TRBD1 or TRBD2 (5 bases each). CDR1 and CDR2 (germline): MGHDK, SYGVNS. The ends were cut back, 11 bases at V and 6 bases at J, with 17 bases in the middle. CDR3 size: 12 residues. The CDR3 reads CAWSVGAGEQYF. DNA of the CDR3: TGTGCCTGGAGTGTCGGGGCGGGCGAGCAGTACTTC.

The sample holds a few counts of this clonotype. This chain uses TRBV2 with TRBJ2-1, with a weak D call TRBD1 (5 bases). The CDR3 sequence is 15 residues long. CDR1 is SNHLY and CDR2 is FYNNEI in the germline V gene. V lost 6 bases and J lost 9, with 21 bases in between. This CDR3 is CASSPGSGHDGEQFF. As DNA, the CDR3 is TGTGCCAGCAGCCCCGGGTCTGGACATGACGGTGAGCAGTTCTTC.

The sample holds one count of this clonotype. This sequence joins TRBV9 and TRBJ2-3; D perhaps matches TRBD2 (7 bases). The germline V and J ends were trimmed by 2 bases and 6 bases, with 16 bases remaining between them. Germline V CDR1 and CDR2: SGDLS, YYNGEE. The length of the CDR3 is 15 residues. In DNA form, the CDR3 reads TGTGCCAGCAGCGTCCTACATGGGGGGGCGGATACGCAGTATTTT. This translates into CASSVLHGGADTQYF.

As regards this clonotype: The CDR3 ends on some other residue instead of the conserved phenylalanine or tryptophan, so this is likely a read error. V usage is TRBV6-6 and J usage is TRBJ1-6; TRBD1 aligns across 9 bases. The CDR3 totals 15 residues. CDR1 MNHNY and CDR2 SVGAGI come from the germline V gene (reference sequence). CDR3 protein: CASIQRDRVDSPLHS. CDR3 DNA sequence: TGTGCCAGCATACAACGGGACAGGGTTGATTCCCCCCTCCACTCT.

This clonotype was recorded many times. The V call is TRBV4-1, the J call TRBJ2-3, with TRBD2 as a possible D gene (5 bases). V lost 4 bases, J lost 6 bases, and 11 bases lay in between. CDR3 size: 13 residues. The germline V gene has CDR1 MGHRA and CDR2 YSYEKL. This chain's CDR3 is CASSLIPGDTQYF. The DNA of the CDR3 is TGCGCCAGCAGCCTTATACCGGGGGATACGCAGTATTTT.

The gene calls are TRBV15 and TRBJ2-1; no clear D. The V and J ends lost 4 bases and 7 bases respectively, with 11 bases between them. Germline lookup yields CDR1 LNHNV and CDR2 YYDKDF (reference sequence). CDR3 length: 13 amino acids. DNA of the CDR3: TGTGCCACCAGCATCCTTCCAGCGAATGAGCAGTTCTTC. It specifies CATSILPANEQFF. Based on the CDR3 plus reference TRBV15 and TRBJ2-1, the full variable domain is DAMVIQNPRYQVTQFGKPVTLSCSQTLNHNVMYWYQQKSSQAPKLLFHYYDKDFNNEADTPDNFQSRRPNTSFCFLDIRSPGLGDTAMYLCATSILPANEQFFGPGTRLTVL.

The J gene is TRBJ1-2, the V gene TRBV7-9, with D possibly TRBD1 on 6 matching bases. This CDR3 is 13 amino acids long. In germline, CDR1 is SEHNR, CDR2 FQNEAQ (reference sequence). V lost 5 bases and J lost 3, with 10 bases in between. This CDR3 reads CASSQGSHYGYTF. For the CDR3, the DNA is TGTGCCAGCAGCCAGGGGTCCCACTATGGCTACACCTTC.